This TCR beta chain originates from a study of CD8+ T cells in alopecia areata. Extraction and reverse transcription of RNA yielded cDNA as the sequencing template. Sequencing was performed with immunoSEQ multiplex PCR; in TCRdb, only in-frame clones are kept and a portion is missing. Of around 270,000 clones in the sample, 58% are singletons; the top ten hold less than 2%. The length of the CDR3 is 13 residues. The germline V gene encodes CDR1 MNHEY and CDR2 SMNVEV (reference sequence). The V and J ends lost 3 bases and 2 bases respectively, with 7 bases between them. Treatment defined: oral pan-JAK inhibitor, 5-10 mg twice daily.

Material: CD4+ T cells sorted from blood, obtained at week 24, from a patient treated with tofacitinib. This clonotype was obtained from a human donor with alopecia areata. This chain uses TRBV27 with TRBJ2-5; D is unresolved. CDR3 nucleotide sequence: TGTGCCAGCAGTTTTGCCAGGCAAGAGACCCAGTACTTC. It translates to CASSFARQETQYF.